These T cell receptor beta chains were read from a single sample in a study of identical twins. TCRdb recomputed calls from the 5' RACE reads with MiXCR, one row per CDR3 protein. The sample yields more than 1.5 million distinct CDR3 sequences, roughly 35% seen once. The sequenced sample was cord blood. The source of these receptors is a newborn girl in good health. CDR3s include the opening cysteine and the closing phenylalanine or tryptophan. Each record gives: J gene, clone size, V gene, D gene, CDR3 DNA, CDR3 protein. D genes are given only for firm matches. Only part of the rows carry a size: once, few, many, or a class if the clone is expanded.

>TRBJ1-5|-|TRBV28|TRBD1
TGTGCCAGCAGGGACAGGGAACATCATCAGCCCCAGCATTTT
CASRDREHHQPQHF
>TRBJ1-1|few|TRBV4-1|-
TGCGCCAGCAGCCAAGCAGTAACCGTGAACACTGAAGCTTTCTTT
CASSQAVTVNTEAFF
>TRBJ2-3|-|TRBV3-1|-
TGTGCCAGCAGCAGAAGCGGTCCCACAGATACGCAGTATTTT
CASSRSGPTDTQYF
>TRBJ1-2|few|TRBV25-1|-
TGTGCCAGCAGTGAATCAGGGGTAGGGGGCTACACCTTC
CASSESGVGGYTF
>TRBJ2-3|few|TRBV20-1|TRBD1
TGCAGTGCTAGAGAGGGACAGATCACAGATACGCAGTATTTT
CSAREGQITDTQYF
>TRBJ2-1|-|TRBV28|TRBD2
TGTGCCAGCAGTTTATGGAGCGGGAGGGGGTTTGAGCAGTTCTTC
CASSLWSGRGFEQFF
>TRBJ2-5|-|TRBV21-1|-
TGTGCCAGCACTAAGAAAGAGACCCAGTACTTC
CASTKKETQYF
>TRBJ2-5|-|TRBV5-1|-
TGCGCCAGCAGCTCCGCAAACAAAAATTTTCAAGAGACCCAGTACTTC
CASSSANKNFQETQYF
>TRBJ1-4|-|TRBV14|-
TGTGCCAGCAGCCAAGGAGCTTACCGCTCTAATGAAAAACTGTTTTTT
CASSQGAYRSNEKLFF
>TRBJ1-2|many|TRBV7-8|-
TGTGCCAGCAGCTTATATCATCTCTATGGCTACACCTTC
CASSLYHLYGYTF
>TRBJ1-1|-|TRBV6-1|-
TGTGCCAGCAGGCGGGGGGCAAGCACTGAAGCTTTCTTT
CASRRGASTEAFF
>TRBJ2-2|-|TRBV2|TRBD1
TGTGCCAGCGTCCCGGGACAGGGGTTCGGGGAGCTGTTTTTT
CASVPGQGFGELFF
>TRBJ1-2|few|TRBV29-1|TRBD1
TGCAGCGTTGAAGACCGGGACAGGGAGGGCTACACCTTC
CSVEDRDREGYTF
>TRBJ2-3|-|TRBV12-3/TRBV12-4|TRBD1
TGTGCCAGCAGCCTCGGACAGGTTTGGGATACGCAGTATTTT
CASSLGQVWDTQYF
>TRBJ2-4|few|TRBV29-1|-
TGCAGCCCCCCCGACAGGTTGGTGGGGCAGTACTTC
CSPPDRLVGQYF
>TRBJ2-3|-|TRBV20-1|TRBD2
TGCAGTGCTAGCGACGGGACTAGGAGCACAGATACGCAGTATTTT
CSASDGTRSTDTQYF
>TRBJ2-5|few|TRBV11-2|TRBD1
TGTGCCAGCTCAGGGGGAAGAGAATCCCAGTACTTC
CASSGGRESQYF
>TRBJ2-1|-|TRBV12-3/TRBV12-4|TRBD1
TGTGCCAGCAGGTGGAACCGACAGGGGGTCGACAATGAGCAGTTCTTC
CASRWNRQGVDNEQFF
>TRBJ2-6|few|TRBV20-1|-
TGCAGTGCTAGAGAGGCAGGTGCCAGCTCTGGGGCCAACGTCCTGACTTTC
CSAREAGASSGANVLTF
>TRBJ2-1|-|TRBV2|TRBD1
TGTGCCATCATGGGACAGGGAGGGAACAATGAGCAGTTCTTC
CAIMGQGGNNEQFF
>TRBJ2-1|few|TRBV7-9|-
TGTGCCAGCAGCTTAGCGAGTTACAGGGCCACCTCCTACAATGAGCAGTTCTTC
CASSLASYRATSYNEQFF
>TRBJ2-1|many|TRBV12-3/TRBV12-4|-
TGTGCCAGCAGGCCGCTAGGAAATGAGCAGTTCTTC
CASRPLGNEQFF
>TRBJ2-2|-|TRBV5-1|TRBD2
TGCGCCAGCAGCTTGCCTAGCGGGAGTATAGTTCCCGGGGAGCTGTTTTTT
CASSLPSGSIVPGELFF